This T cell receptor beta chain was retrieved from a study of response to subunit inactivated influenza vaccine. Study outcomes and limitations: Authors proposed each seasonal influenza vaccination draws in few new T cells.

TCRdb re-analysed the RT-PCR reads in MiXCR, keeping a single row per CDR3 protein. In the table there are 300,000 to 350,000 distinct CDR3 sequences, just over 20% of which are singletons. This clonotype was recorded many times. Its antigen is as yet unknown. The CDR3 sequence is 13 residues long. Trimming took 4 bases from V and 4 from J; bases not matched to a gene: 4. Germline values: CDR1 SQVTM, CDR2 ANQGSEA. This clonotype was obtained from a man between 50 and 69 years old who received an inactivated influenza vaccine. The chain recombines TRBV29-1 with TRBJ1-5; 7 nucleotides agree with TRBD1. The material sequenced was PBMCs from blood, taken less than 22 months after vaccination. The chain's CDR3 is CSVAQGLNQPQHF. CDR3 sequence (DNA): TGCAGCGTTGCACAGGGGCTAAATCAGCCCCAGCATTTT.